One and the same sample provided the 4 T cell receptor beta chains below, sequenced in a study of shared clonotypes between healthy human individuals. Clones were sequenced by immunoSEQ multiplex PCR, and TCRdb holds only the in-frame ones, with some missing. The data hold some 2,500,000 clones, with 93% observed a single time. The sequenced sample consisted of naive CD4+ T cells from PBMCs. Subset specified: CD45RA+ positively selected. These receptors were obtained from a man between 18 and 35 years old in good health. Some clones in this sample may be carry-over from other donors' samples.

The V call is TRBV18, the J call TRBJ1-2, with D tentatively TRBD1 (6 bases). The CDR3 extends over 15 amino acids. V lost 2 bases and J 0 bases, leaving 10 bases between the germline ends. CDR1 and CDR2 from the germline V gene are KGHSH and LQKENI. The CDR3 is CASSPGGGANYGYTF. Written as DNA, the CDR3 is TGTGCCAGCTCACCAGGCGGGGGCGCTAACTATGGCTACACCTTC.

V gene TRBV14 combines with J gene TRBJ2-7, with D uncertain. Germline lookup yields CDR1 SGHDN and CDR2 FVKESK. The CDR3 is 14 amino acids. V gave up 0 bases and J gave up 6 bases, with 12 bases separating them. The CDR3 nucleotides are TGTGCCAGCAGCCAAGATAGGTACGCTGCCGAGCAGTACTTC. Translated: CASSQDRYAAEQYF.

This chain joins TRBV28 and TRBJ1-5, with 8 bases matching TRBD1. The CDR3 covers 13 residues. Germline CDR1 and CDR2: MDHEN and SYDVKM. The V and J ends lost 10 bases and 2 bases, in that order; junction bases with no gene match: 4. CDR3 coding DNA: TGTGCCACCCAGGACAGGGGCAATCAGCCCCAGCATTTT. This translates into CATQDRGNQPQHF.

As to this clone: Other DNA sequences in this specimen translate into the identical CDR3. The chain couples TRBV4-1 to TRBJ1-1; no reliable D call. Germline values: CDR1 MGHRA, CDR2 YSYEKL. With 4 bases removed from V and 1 base from J, the gap between germline ends came to 4 bases. This CDR3 has 12 amino acids. The CDR3 here is CASSRGNTEAFF. CDR3 coding DNA: TGCGCCAGCAGCCGGGGGAACACTGAAGCTTTCTTT.